This T cell receptor beta chain appears in the sequencing data of a study of metastatic and nonmetastatic thyroid tumors. Overall study context: Patients with malignant and benign thyroid disease provided blood and tumor or nodule tissue, whose repertoires were compared. Study results and limitations: Significantly greater TCR beta diversity was reportedly found in malignant thyroid tumors than in benign nodules (in blood and tumor).

Authors' processing steps: The distant-metastasis classifier for papillary thyroid cancer was built from CDR3 differences across clinicopathological groups. From the PCR reads, TCRdb re-called clones with MiXCR. The authors' filters were not applied to this entry. The sample has about 38,000 clones, roughly a quarter seen once; the top ten hold 8% to 10%. This CDR3 spans 17 amino acids. CDR1 SGHRS and CDR2 YFSETQ come from the germline V gene. Before thyroid surgery, none of the patients had received any treatment. This clone showed up many times. What it binds is unknown. A junction end diverges from the germline sequence, so it may reflect a read error.

The sequence derives from a female donor with papillary thyroid cancer or a benign thyroid nodule (not recorded which). Some clones in this sample may be carry-over from other donors' samples. Material: blood. The chain joins TRBV5-1 to TRBJ2-5, with D hard to call. The CDR3 protein is CARSLARSGIRQETQYF. As DNA, the CDR3 is TGCGCCCGCAGCTTGGCCCGTAGTGGGATTAGGCAAGAGACCCAGTACTTC.